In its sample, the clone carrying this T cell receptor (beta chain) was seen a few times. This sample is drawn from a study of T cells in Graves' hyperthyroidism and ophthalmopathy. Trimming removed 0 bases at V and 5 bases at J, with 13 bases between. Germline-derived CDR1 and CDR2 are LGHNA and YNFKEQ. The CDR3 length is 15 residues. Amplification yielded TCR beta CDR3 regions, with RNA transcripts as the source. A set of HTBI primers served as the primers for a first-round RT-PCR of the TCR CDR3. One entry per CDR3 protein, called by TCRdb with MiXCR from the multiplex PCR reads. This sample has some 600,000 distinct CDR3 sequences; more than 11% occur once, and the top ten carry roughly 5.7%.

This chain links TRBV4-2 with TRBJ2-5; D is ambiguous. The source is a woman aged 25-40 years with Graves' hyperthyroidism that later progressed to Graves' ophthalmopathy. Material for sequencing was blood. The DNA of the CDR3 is TGTGCCAGCAGCCAAGATGCGGACCGTCTTGAGACCCAGTACTTC. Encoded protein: CASSQDADRLETQYF.